Listed below are T cell receptor beta chains from one sample, sequenced in a study of shared clonotypes between healthy human individuals. Assay: immunoSEQ multiplex PCR; the TCRdb copy retains only in-frame clones and omits some. This table holds roughly 2 million clones, 95% found once. Specimen: naive CD4+ T cells sorted from blood. Every receptor here comes from a young man in good health. Both conserved end residues are part of each CDR3. The order of the fields is D gene, J gene, V gene, clone size, CDR3 protein, CDR3 DNA. A D gene is named only where the DNA matches it firmly. Not all rows give a size; the values are once, few, many and, for expanded clones, a class.

TRBD1 | TRBJ2-3 | TRBV6-5 | . | CASSWTGNTDTQYF | TGTGCCAGCAGCTGGACAGGGAACACAGATACGCAGTATTTT
. | TRBJ2-2 | TRBV6-6 | few | CASRSGTDTGELFF | TGTGCCAGCAGGTCAGGGACGGACACCGGGGAGCTGTTTTTT
. | TRBJ2-1 | TRBV19 | . | CASSSGTPWEQFF | TGTGCCAGTAGTAGCGGGACCCCATGGGAGCAGTTCTTC
. | TRBJ2-5 | TRBV6-6 | . | CASSRVGETQYF | TGTGCCAGCAGCAGAGTGGGAGAGACCCAGTACTTC
. | TRBJ1-2 | TRBV29-1 | . | CSVDRAGYGYTF | TGCAGCGTTGATAGGGCGGGCTATGGCTACACCTTC
. | TRBJ1-2 | TRBV2 | . | CASRIQVANYGYTF | TGTGCCAGCAGGATACAGGTTGCTAACTATGGCTACACCTTC
. | TRBJ2-7 | TRBV28 | . | CASRGTFSSYEQYF | TGTGCCAGCAGGGGGACTTTCAGCTCCTACGAGCAGTACTTC
. | TRBJ1-2 | TRBV21-1 | . | CARNPWTGTNYGYTF | TGTGCCCGAAACCCTTGGACAGGGACCAACTATGGCTACACCTTC
. | TRBJ1-2 | TRBV5-1 | . | CASRLSGDGYGYTF | TGCGCCAGCAGATTGTCCGGGGACGGCTATGGCTACACCTTC
TRBD1 | TRBJ1-2 | TRBV7-8 | . | CASSSGTGGSNGYTF | TGTGCCAGCAGCTCCGGGACAGGGGGATCGAATGGCTACACCTTC
. | TRBJ2-7 | TRBV5-1 | few | CASSLGRDYEQYF | TGCGCCAGCAGCTTGGGCAGGGACTACGAGCAGTACTTC
. | TRBJ1-3 | TRBV6-5 | . | CASSFSQGSGGNTIYF | TGTGCCAGCAGTTTTTCGCAGGGATCTGGTGGAAACACCATATATTTT
TRBD1 | TRBJ2-5 | TRBV18 | . | CASSLTGANQETQYF | TGTGCCAGCTCCCTTACAGGGGCGAATCAAGAGACCCAGTACTTC
. | TRBJ2-7 | TRBV5-1 | once | CASSLEGVPYEQYF | TGCGCCAGCAGCTTGGAAGGGGTCCCCTACGAGCAGTACTTC
TRBD2 | TRBJ2-7 | TRBV28 | . | CASSLLAGGPAYEQYF | TGTGCCAGCAGTTTACTAGCGGGGGGGCCAGCCTACGAGCAGTACTTC
. | TRBJ1-1 | TRBV29-1 | . | CSVDRGRDTEAFF | TGCAGCGTTGATCGGGGGCGGGACACTGAAGCTTTCTTT
. | TRBJ1-2 | TRBV5-6 | few | CASTRRLTANYGYTF | TGTGCCAGCACCAGGCGCCTAACGGCTAACTATGGCTACACCTTC
. | TRBJ2-3 | TRBV10-3 | once | CAISEPSTDTQYF | TGTGCCATCAGTGAACCTTCAACAGATACGCAGTATTTT
. | TRBJ1-5 | TRBV7-9 | once | CASSAVGGWPQHF | TGTGCCAGCAGCGCCGTTGGGGGCTGGCCCCAGCATTTT
. | TRBJ2-5 | TRBV28 | . | CASSLAGFQETQYF | TGTGCCAGCAGTTTAGCGGGGTTCCAAGAGACCCAGTACTTC
TRBD1 | TRBJ1-1 | TRBV28 | . | CASSFLQGGTEAFF | TGTGCCAGCAGTTTCCTACAGGGGGGGACTGAAGCTTTCTTT
. | TRBJ2-2 | TRBV10-3 | . | CAIRENTGELFF | TGTGCCATCCGGGAGAACACCGGGGAGCTGTTTTTT
TRBD2 | TRBJ2-2 | TRBV25-1 | . | CASSNGTTNTGELFF | TGTGCCAGCAGTAACGGGACTACGAACACCGGGGAGCTGTTTTTT
. | TRBJ2-5 | TRBV2 | . | CASRDSPLTGAQYF | TGTGCCAGCAGGGACAGCCCATTGACGGGAGCCCAGTACTTC
. | TRBJ1-2 | TRBV28 | . | CASSPRGGYTF | TGTGCCAGCAGCCCGCGGGGTGGCTACACCTTC
TRBD1 | TRBJ1-4 | TRBV4-2 | . | CASSQGGQGGNEKLFF | TGTGCCAGCAGCCAGGGGGGACAGGGCGGAAATGAAAAACTGTTTTTT
TRBD2 | TRBJ2-3 | TRBV7-9 | once | CASSQVVKRGASTDTQYF | TGTGCCAGCAGCCAAGTCGTGAAGCGGGGGGCTAGCACAGATACGCAGTATTTT
TRBD2 | TRBJ2-1 | TRBV18 | . | CASSFSLADEQFF | TGTGCCAGCTCATTCAGTCTAGCGGACGAGCAGTTCTTC
. | TRBJ1-1 | TRBV30 | once | CAWSGGGAKAFF | TGTGCCTGGAGTGGTGGGGGGGCCAAAGCTTTCTTT
. | TRBJ1-2 | TRBV6-5 | . | CASSYSPDLYGYTF | TGTGCCAGCAGTTACTCCCCGGACCTGTATGGCTACACCTTC
. | TRBJ2-1 | TRBV7-2 | few | CASSLSGLNEQFF | TGTGCCAGCAGCTTAAGCGGACTCAATGAGCAGTTCTTC
. | TRBJ2-5 | TRBV5-1 | once | CASSLLATQETQYF | TGCGCCAGCAGCTTGTTGGCTACGCAAGAGACCCAGTACTTC
TRBD1 | TRBJ2-7 | TRBV29-1 | . | CSVEGGQGVYEQYF | TGCAGCGTTGAAGGGGGACAGGGTGTGTACGAGCAGTACTTC
. | TRBJ2-1 | TRBV5-1 | . | CASSLEALAASYNEQFF | TGCGCCAGCAGCTTGGAAGCCCTGGCAGCCTCCTACAATGAGCAGTTCTTC
. | TRBJ2-5 | TRBV2 | . | CASTRSRTQETQYF | TGTGCCAGCACACGATCTAGGACTCAAGAGACCCAGTACTTC
. | TRBJ1-6 | TRBV28 | . | CASSLSQGGNSPLHF | TGTGCCAGCAGTTTATCCCAGGGCGGTAATTCACCCCTCCACTTT
. | TRBJ2-7 | TRBV6-1 | . | CATRRDGIFYEQYF | TGTGCCACCCGGCGGGACGGAATTTTCTACGAGCAGTACTTC
. | TRBJ1-1 | TRBV28 | . | CASSLRGLSTEAFF | TGTGCCAGCAGTTTAAGAGGGTTGAGCACTGAAGCTTTCTTT
. | TRBJ1-3 | TRBV7-9 | . | CASSRGAEGMAGNTIYF | TGTGCCAGCAGTAGAGGGGCGGAGGGAATGGCTGGAAACACCATATATTTT
. | TRBJ1-3 | TRBV28 | . | CASSLTGNTIYF | TGTGCCAGCAGTTTAACTGGAAACACCATATATTTT
TRBD1 | TRBJ2-7 | TRBV19 | . | CASSMRPGGTYEQYF | TGTGCCAGTAGTATGAGGCCAGGGGGCACCTACGAGCAGTACTTC
. | TRBJ2-7 | TRBV7-2 | . | CASSLALSGSYEQYF | TGTGCCAGCAGCTTAGCGCTAAGTGGGAGTTACGAGCAGTACTTC
TRBD1 | TRBJ1-4 | TRBV6-1 | . | CASSDRDSNEKLFF | TGTGCCAGCAGTGACCGGGACAGTAATGAAAAACTGTTTTTT
. | TRBJ1-6 | TRBV30 | . | CAWSQTLSSYNSPLHF | TGTGCCTGGAGTCAGACGCTGAGCTCCTATAATTCACCCCTCCACTTT
. | TRBJ2-2 | TRBV10-3 | . | CATGGTGTTGELFF | TGTGCCACCGGGGGTACAGGGACCACCGGGGAGCTGTTTTTT
. | TRBJ1-3 | TRBV6-5 | few | CASSRASGNTIYF | TGTGCCAGCAGTAGGGCCTCTGGAAACACCATATATTTT
. | TRBJ2-1 | TRBV6-1 | . | CASSIPRDEQFF | TGTGCCAGCAGTATCCCTCGGGATGAGCAGTTCTTC
TRBD1 | TRBJ1-4 | TRBV4-2 | once | CASSQVGQGSGSRNEKLFF | TGTGCCAGCAGCCAAGTCGGACAGGGGAGTGGGAGTCGTAATGAAAAACTGTTTTTT
. | TRBJ1-2 | TRBV6-5 | . | CASSLSPVSFYGYTF | TGTGCCAGCAGTTTATCGCCAGTCTCGTTCTATGGCTACACCTTC
TRBD1 | TRBJ2-7 | TRBV6-5 | . | CAAADRSSYEQYF | TGTGCCGCCGCGGACAGGAGCTCCTACGAGCAGTACTTC
TRBD1 | TRBJ1-5 | TRBV28 | once | CASSLLDREDQPQHF | TGTGCCAGCAGTTTACTGGACAGGGAGGATCAGCCCCAGCATTTT